This T cell receptor beta chain was documented in a study of response to subunit inactivated influenza vaccine. TCRdb redid the calling of the RT-PCR reads with MiXCR, one entry per CDR3 protein. This sample has some 500,000 distinct CDR3 sequences; approximately 12% occur once, and the top ten carry around 14%. There are a few counts of this clonotype. The CDR3 has 11 residues. The germline CDR1 and CDR2 sequences are ENHRY and SYGVKD. V lost 4 bases and J 8 bases, leaving 7 bases between the germline ends. The TCR sequence derives from a man over 45 who received an inactivated influenza vaccine. The chain uses TRBV10-3 and TRBJ2-3, with D uncertain. Specimen: PBMCs from blood, collected 45 days after vaccination. The DNA of the CDR3 is TGTGCCATCAGTGCCAGCCTTACGCAGTATTTT. This sequence encodes CAISASLTQYF.